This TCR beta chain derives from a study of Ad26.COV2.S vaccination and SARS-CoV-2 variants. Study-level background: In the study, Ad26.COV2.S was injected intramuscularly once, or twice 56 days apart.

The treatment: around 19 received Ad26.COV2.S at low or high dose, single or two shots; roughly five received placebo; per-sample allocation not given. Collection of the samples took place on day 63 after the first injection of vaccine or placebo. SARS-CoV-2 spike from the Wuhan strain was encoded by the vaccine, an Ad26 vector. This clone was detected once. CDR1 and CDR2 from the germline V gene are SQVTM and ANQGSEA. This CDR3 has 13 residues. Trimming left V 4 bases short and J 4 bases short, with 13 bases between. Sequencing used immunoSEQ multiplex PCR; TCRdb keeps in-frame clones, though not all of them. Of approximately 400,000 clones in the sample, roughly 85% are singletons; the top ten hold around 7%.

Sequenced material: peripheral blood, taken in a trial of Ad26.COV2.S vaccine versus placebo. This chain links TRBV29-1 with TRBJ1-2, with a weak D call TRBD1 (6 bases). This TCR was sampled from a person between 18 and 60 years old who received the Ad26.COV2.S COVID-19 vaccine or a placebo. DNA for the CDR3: TGCAGCGTTGTGGGAATGGACAGCTATGGCTACACCTTC. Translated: CSVVGMDSYGYTF.